The present TCR beta chain was sequenced within a study of early T cells in non-severe SARS-CoV-2 infection. Turning to the study itself: Sequencing used unsorted whole-blood bulk RNA, so chains lack pairing.

cDNA molecules, individually, were tagged with unique molecular identifiers. TCRdb re-called the 5' RACE reads with MiXCR, one entry per CDR3 protein. Found here are under 75,000 distinct CDR3 sequences, about 13% of them singletons; the top ten hold 10%. With 7 bases removed from V and 2 bases from J, the gap between germline ends came to 15 bases. CDR1 is LNHDA, CDR2 SQIVND, per germline (reference sequence). The CDR3 is made up of 15 amino acids. The chain joins TRBV19 to TRBJ2-1; possible D gene TRBD2, 5 bases. Sequencing input: whole blood. This clonotype originated in an adult who was a healthcare worker with PCR-confirmed SARS-CoV-2 infection or an uninfected control (not recorded which). The CDR3 spells CASKRDYPTYNEQFF. The CDR3 DNA is TGTGCCAGTAAGCGAGACTATCCTACCTACAATGAGCAGTTCTTC.